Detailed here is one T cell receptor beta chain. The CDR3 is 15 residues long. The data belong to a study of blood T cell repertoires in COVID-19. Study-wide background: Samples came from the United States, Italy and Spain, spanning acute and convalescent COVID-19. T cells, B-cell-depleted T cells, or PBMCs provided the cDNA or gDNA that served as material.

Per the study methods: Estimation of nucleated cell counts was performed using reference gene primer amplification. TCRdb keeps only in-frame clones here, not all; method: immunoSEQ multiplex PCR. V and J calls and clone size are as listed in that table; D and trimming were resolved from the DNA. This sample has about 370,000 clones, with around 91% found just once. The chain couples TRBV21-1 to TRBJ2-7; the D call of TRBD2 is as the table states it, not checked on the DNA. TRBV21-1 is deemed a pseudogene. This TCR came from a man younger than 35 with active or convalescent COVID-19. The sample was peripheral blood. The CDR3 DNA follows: TGTGCCAGCAGCACCTCTCAAAGGGCGGGTTACGAGCAGTACTTC. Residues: CASSTSQRAGYEQYF.